This TCR beta chain was captured by sequencing in a study of blood T cell repertoires in COVID-19. Produced via immunoSEQ multiplex PCR; TCRdb's table is partial and in-frame only. Of about 81,000 clones listed, roughly 88% were seen once; the top ten hold around 5%. The CDR3 extends over 15 amino acids. Germline lookup yields CDR1 SGDLS and CDR2 YYNGEE. The V gene lost 3 bases and the J gene lost 5 bases, with 15 bases spanning the gap. The receptor was derived from a woman older than 75 with acute or convalescent COVID-19. Sequencing was performed on peripheral blood. The rearrangement uses TRBV9 and TRBJ2-1; D might be TRBD1 (5 bases). Here the CDR3 reads CASSGRLQANNEQFF. In DNA form, the CDR3 reads TGTGCCAGCAGCGGTCGTCTACAGGCGAACAATGAGCAGTTCTTC.